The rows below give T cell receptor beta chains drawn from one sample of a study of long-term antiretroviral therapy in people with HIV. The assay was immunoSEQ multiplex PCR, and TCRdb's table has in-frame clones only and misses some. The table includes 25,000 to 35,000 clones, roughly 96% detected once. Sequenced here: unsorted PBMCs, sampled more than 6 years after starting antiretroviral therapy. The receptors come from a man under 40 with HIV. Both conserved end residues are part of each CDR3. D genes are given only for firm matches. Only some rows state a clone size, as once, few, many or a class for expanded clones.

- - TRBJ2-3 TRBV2 TGTGCCAGCAGGGCAGTTCATTGGGATACGCAGTATTTT CASRAVHWDTQYF
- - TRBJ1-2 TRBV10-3 TGTGCCATCAGTGTGGAAGTCCCGGCAGGTGGCTACACCTTC CAISVEVPAGGYTF
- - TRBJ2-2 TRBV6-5 TGTGCCAGCAGTACCTCTTTAGCGTCCTACGGGGAGCTGTTTTTT CASSTSLASYGELFF
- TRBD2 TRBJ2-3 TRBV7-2 TGTGCCAGCAGCTTGAGTAGCGGGGGCGATACGCAGTATTTT CASSLSSGGDTQYF
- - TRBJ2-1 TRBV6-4 TGTGCCAGCAGTGACCGGGATCCTGCGGGTGAGCAGTTCTTC CASSDRDPAGEQFF
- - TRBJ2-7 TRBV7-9 TGTGCCAGCAGCCAACCGACCAGCAGGGACTCCTACGAGCAGTACTTC CASSQPTSRDSYEQYF
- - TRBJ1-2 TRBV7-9 TGTGCCAGCAGCTTAGACATTGAGTTCTATGGCTACACCTTC CASSLDIEFYGYTF
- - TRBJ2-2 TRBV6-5 TGTGCCAGCACGGTCAGAAACACCGGGGAGCTGTTTTTT CASTVRNTGELFF
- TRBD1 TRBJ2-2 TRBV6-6 TGTGCCAGCAGTTCGCAGGACAGGGTTTCCGGGGAGCTGTTTTTT CASSSQDRVSGELFF
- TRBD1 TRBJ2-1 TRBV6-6 TGTGCCAGCAGTTTGGGACAGGGGGCGTATGAGCAGTTCTTC CASSLGQGAYEQFF
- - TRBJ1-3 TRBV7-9 TGTGCCAGCAGCTTAATCGGCACTGGAAACACCATATATTTT CASSLIGTGNTIYF
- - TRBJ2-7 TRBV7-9 TGTGCCAGCAGCTTTACAGGGACGGGGGAGCAGTACTTC CASSFTGTGEQYF
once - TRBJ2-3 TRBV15 TGTGCCACCAGCAGAGATCTGGCGGGCACAGATACGCAGTATTTT CATSRDLAGTDTQYF
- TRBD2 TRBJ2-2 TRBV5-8 TGTGCCAGCATCCGAGCGGGAGGGCCGTTCACCGGGGAGCTGTTTTTT CASIRAGGPFTGELFF
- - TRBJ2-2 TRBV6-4 TGTGCCAGCAGTATTAGCGAGGCGAACACCGGGGAGCTGTTTTTT CASSISEANTGELFF
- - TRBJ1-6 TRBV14 TGTGCCAGCAGCCAAGATCGGGAGGAAAGCTCCTATAATTCACCCCTCCACTTT CASSQDREESSYNSPLHF
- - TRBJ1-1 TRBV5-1 TGCGCCAGCAGCTTGAGGGCAGCGGAGACTGAAGCTTTCTTT CASSLRAAETEAFF
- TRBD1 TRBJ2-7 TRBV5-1 TGCGCCAGCAGAGTATACGGGACAGCAGGATACGAGCAGTACTTC CASRVYGTAGYEQYF
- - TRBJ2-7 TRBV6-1 TGTGCCAGCAGTGAAACCCGGGCGTCCTACGAGCAGTACTTC CASSETRASYEQYF
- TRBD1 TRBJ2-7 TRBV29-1 TGCAGCGTTCAATCCGACAGGGGGCCTACCGAGCAGTACTTC CSVQSDRGPTEQYF
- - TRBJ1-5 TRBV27 TGTGCCAGCAGTCCCGGGGGGACGGCGAATCAGCCCCAGCATTTT CASSPGGTANQPQHF
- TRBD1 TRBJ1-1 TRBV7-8 TGTGCCAGCAGCAGGACAGGGGGCGGAGGCACTGAAGCTTTCTTT CASSRTGGGGTEAFF
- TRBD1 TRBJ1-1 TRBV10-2 TGCGCCAGCAGAGGGACAGCCCTCACTGAAGCTTTCTTT CASRGTALTEAFF
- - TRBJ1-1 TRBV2 TGTGCCAGCAGTGAATCCTATTGGACAGCCTTGAACACTGAAGCTTTCTTT CASSESYWTALNTEAFF
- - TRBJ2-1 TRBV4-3 TGCGCCAGCAGCCCAGGGGCGGGGCCCTACAATGAGCAGTTCTTC CASSPGAGPYNEQFF
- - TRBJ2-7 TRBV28 TGTGCCAGCCACGACAGGACTTCATACGAGCAGTACTTC CASHDRTSYEQYF
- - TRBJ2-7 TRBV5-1 TGCGCCAGCAGCCAGGGGGGAGGGTACGAGCAGTACTTC CASSQGGGYEQYF
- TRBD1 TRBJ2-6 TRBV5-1 TGCGCCAGCAGCTCCGGGACAGTTTTTGGAGGGGCCAACGTCCTGACTTTC CASSSGTVFGGANVLTF
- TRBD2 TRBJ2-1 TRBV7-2 TGTGCCAGCGGGCCCGTCGGGAGGGCCATTGGTGAGCAGTTCTTC CASGPVGRAIGEQFF
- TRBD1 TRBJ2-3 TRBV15 TGTGCCACCAGCAGCCTCCCCGGACAGGGTGGAGGCACAGATACGCAGTATTTT CATSSLPGQGGGTDTQYF
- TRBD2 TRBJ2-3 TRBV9 TGTGCCAGCAGCGTAGGTTCCGGGAGGACTAGCACAGATACGCAGTATTTT CASSVGSGRTSTDTQYF
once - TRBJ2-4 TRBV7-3 TGTGCCAGCAGCCAAACACAGGGAGGCATTCAGTACTTC CASSQTQGGIQYF
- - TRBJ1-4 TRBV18 TGTGCCAGCTCACCACGGGGCGCCTCAGCCGCAACTAATGAAAAACTGTTTTTT CASSPRGASAATNEKLFF
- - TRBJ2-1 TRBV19 TGTGCCAGTAGTTGGGCATCCTACAATGAGCAGTTCTTC CASSWASYNEQFF
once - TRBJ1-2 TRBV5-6 TGTGCCAGCAGCCCCGGACACTCTGGTGGCTACACCTTC CASSPGHSGGYTF
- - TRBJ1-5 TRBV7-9 TGTGCCAGCAGCCCGGGACCTCAGCCCCAGCATTTT CASSPGPQPQHF
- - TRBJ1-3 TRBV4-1 TGCGCCAGCAGCCAAGTCAGGGGATTTAAAAACACCATATATTTT CASSQVRGFKNTIYF
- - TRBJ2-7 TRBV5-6 TGTGCCAGCAGCCTTAACGGGCGGATCTCCTACGAGCAGTACTTC CASSLNGRISYEQYF
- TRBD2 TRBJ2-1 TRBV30 TGTGCCTGGACAGCCCTCTACGTGGCGGGAGGGCCTCAGAAGCGCTTAAGCTCCTACAATGAGCAGTTCTTC CAWTALYVAGGPQKRLSSYNEQFF
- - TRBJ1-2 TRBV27 TGTGCCAGCAGTTTTTCAGGGAGGGGAGGCTACACCTTC CASSFSGRGGYTF
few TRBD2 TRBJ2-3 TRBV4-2 TGTGCCAGCAGCCAAGATCTGAGACGCGGGGGGACCGACACAGATACGCAGTATTTT CASSQDLRRGGTDTDTQYF
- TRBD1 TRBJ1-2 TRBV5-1 TGCGCCAGCAGCCTGACAGGGTTGGACTATGGCTACACCTTC CASSLTGLDYGYTF
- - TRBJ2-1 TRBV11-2 TGTGCCAGCAGCTTTGGACTGTCGGATGAGCAGTTCTTC CASSFGLSDEQFF
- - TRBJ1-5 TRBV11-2 TGTGCCAGCAGCTTGGGATATAGCAATCAGCCCCAGCATTTT CASSLGYSNQPQHF
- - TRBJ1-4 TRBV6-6 TGTGCCAGCAGTTTACGACCGAATACTAATGAAAAACTGTTTTTT CASSLRPNTNEKLFF
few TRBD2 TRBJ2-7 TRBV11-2 TGTGCCAGCAGCTTAGCGGGAGGAGGGGAGCAGTACTTC CASSLAGGGEQYF
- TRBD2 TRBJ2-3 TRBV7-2 TGTGCCAGCAGCTTTAGACTAGCGGGAGTTCCAACAGATACGCAGTATTTT CASSFRLAGVPTDTQYF
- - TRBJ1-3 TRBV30 TGTGCCTGGAGTCTCAGCTCTGGAAACACCATATATTTT CAWSLSSGNTIYF
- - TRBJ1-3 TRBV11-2 TGTGCCAGCAGCCCCAGGGTGTCTGGAAACACCATATATTTT CASSPRVSGNTIYF
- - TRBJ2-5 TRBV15 TGTGCCACCAGCAGAGATTCCGCAATGGGGCCTGGGGAGACCCAGTACTTC CATSRDSAMGPGETQYF
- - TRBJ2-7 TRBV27 TGTGCCAGCAGTTTAGGTTTATCGTACGAGCAGTACTTC CASSLGLSYEQYF
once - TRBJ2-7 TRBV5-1 TGCGCCAGCAGCTCGACAGAAACTTACGAGCAGTACTTC CASSSTETYEQYF
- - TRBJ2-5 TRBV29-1 TGCAGCGTTGAAGATCTAGGGTTTCAAGAGACCCAGTACTTC CSVEDLGFQETQYF
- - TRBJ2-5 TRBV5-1 TGCGCCAGCAGCTTGATCGGGAGAAGGGCAGAGACCCAGTACTTC CASSLIGRRAETQYF
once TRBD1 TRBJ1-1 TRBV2 TGTGCCAGGGGGACAGGGGGCGGCGAAGCTTTCTTT CARGTGGGEAFF
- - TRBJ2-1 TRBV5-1 TGCGCCAGCAGCTTATCCGGGGGCAGGAATGAGCAGTTCTTC CASSLSGGRNEQFF
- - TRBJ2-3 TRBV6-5 TGTGCCAGCAGTCCGAGGCCCCCGGTAACAGATACGCAGTATTTT CASSPRPPVTDTQYF
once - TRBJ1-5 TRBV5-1 TGCGCCAGCAGGGCTGATAGCAATCAGCCCCAGCATTTT CASRADSNQPQHF
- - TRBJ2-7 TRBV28 TGTGCCAGCAGACAGGAGCCCTACGAGCAGTACTTC CASRQEPYEQYF
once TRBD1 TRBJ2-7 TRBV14 TGTGCCAGCAGCCACCGGACAGGGTCCTACGAGCAGTACTTC CASSHRTGSYEQYF